Following are 26 T cell receptor beta chains from one sample sequenced in a study of CD8 T cells in ankylosing spondylitis. Broader study findings: There was a TCR beta motif, made of fewer than 10 highly homologous variants, that appeared characteristic of ankylosing spondylitis blood.

MiXCR, run by TCRdb on the 5' RACE reads, gives a single entry per CDR3 protein. The table has hundreds of thousands of distinct CDR3 sequences, about 11% seen once; the top ten hold approximately 0.5%. These receptors lack a known antigen. The specimen sequenced was blood, either unsorted or a sorted T cell fraction (not recorded which). The receptors were gathered from a male donor with ankylosing spondylitis.

This clonotype was detected only a few times. The J gene is TRBJ2-5, the V gene TRBV20-1, with TRBD2 identical over 8 bases. The germline CDR1 and CDR2 sequences are DFQATT and SNEGSKA (reference sequence). The CDR3 consists of 14 residues. The V segment lost 4 bases and the J segment 9 bases; nucleotides outside the gene matches: 13. The CDR3 sequence is CSANLAGGPMAQYF. The CDR3 DNA reads as TGCAGTGCTAACCTAGCGGGTGGCCCGATGGCCCAGTACTTC.

This clonotype was observed many times. The rearrangement links TRBV10-3 to TRBJ1-1; D is unresolved. This CDR3 is 14 amino acids long. V was clipped by 4 bases and J by 3 bases, with 12 bases between them. Germline V gene sequence: CDR1 ENHRY, CDR2 SYGVKD. This chain's CDR3 is CAISAVGMDTEAFF. The CDR3 coding sequence is TGTGCCATCAGTGCAGTAGGTATGGACACTGAAGCTTTCTTT.

The V and J genes are TRBV9 and TRBJ2-2, with D uncertain. This CDR3 contains 15 residues. Trimming stripped 3 bases from V and 0 bases from J, with 9 bases between. CDR1 SGDLS and CDR2 YYNGEE come from the germline V gene. The CDR3 protein is CASSADPSNTGELFF. The CDR3 DNA is TGTGCCAGCAGCGCAGACCCGTCGAACACCGGGGAGCTGTTTTTT.

In regard to this clonotype: At one end, the junction sequence differs from germline, possibly due to a read error. In nucleotides, the CDR3 is TGTGCCACCAGAAGAGACCACCCCTCCAGGGGTCAGGTCACTGAAGCTTTCTTT. This translates into CATRRDHPSRGQVTEAFF. The chain combines TRBV15 with TRBJ1-1; TRBD1 is a possible D gene (6 bases). Looked up from germline, CDR1 is LNHNV and CDR2 is YYDKDF (reference sequence). CDR3 length: 18 residues.

The chain joins TRBV20-1 to TRBJ2-5; D not certain. The length of the CDR3 is 13 residues. From germline, CDR1 is DFQATT and CDR2 SNEGSKA (reference sequence). Trimming took 3 bases from V and 4 from J, leaving 12 bases between them. The CDR3 sequence: CSASKAGRETQYF. The CDR3 DNA follows: TGCAGTGCTAGTAAGGCAGGCCGAGAGACCCAGTACTTC.

V is TRBV5-1 and J is TRBJ2-5, with 7 bases aligning to TRBD1. The germline CDR1 and CDR2 sequences are SGHRS and YFSETQ. J was trimmed by 1 base and V by 2 bases; bases with no gene match: 5. This CDR3 has 15 residues. The CDR3: CASSFRRQGQETQYF. In DNA form, the CDR3 reads TGCGCCAGCAGCTTTAGGAGACAGGGCCAAGAGACCCAGTACTTC. Full variable domain (remainder filled in from reference TRBV5-1 and TRBJ2-5): KAGVTQTPRYLIKTRGQQVTLSCSPISGHRSVSWYQQTPGQGLQFLFEYFSETQRNKGNFPGRFSGRQFSNSRSEMNVSTLELGDSALYLCASSFRRQGQETQYFGPGTRLLVL.

This clonotype was picked up a small number of times. The chain combines TRBV5-1 with TRBJ2-5; D is ambiguous. Germline CDR1 is SGHRS and CDR2 is YFSETQ. The germline V and J ends were trimmed by 6 bases and 4 bases, with 13 bases remaining between them. This CDR3 comprises 13 residues. DNA of the CDR3: TGCGCCAGCACAACGGGTGCTGCAGAGACCCAGTACTTC. The encoded protein is CASTTGAAETQYF.

This clonotype was counted between two and nine times. This rearrangement joins TRBV27 to TRBJ2-3; D gene ambiguous. Germline V CDR1 and CDR2: MNHEY, SMNVEV (reference sequence). The CDR3 runs to 14 residues. V lost 4 bases, J lost 2 bases, and 10 bases lay in between. This chain's CDR3 is CASSSYPDTDTQYF. CDR3 bases: TGTGCCAGCAGTTCCTATCCCGACACAGATACGCAGTATTTT.

The V and J genes are TRBV6-1 and TRBJ1-6; D remains ambiguous. CDR1 and CDR2 from the germline V gene are MNHNS and SASEGT. This CDR3 contains 14 residues. V was pared by 6 bases and J by 4 bases, with 10 bases between. The CDR3 reads CASRMGNYNSPLHF. CDR3 nucleotide sequence: TGTGCCAGCAGGATGGGGAATTATAATTCACCCCTCCACTTT.

The table lists this clonotype with a few counts. V and J are TRBV6-5 and TRBJ2-7; D possibly matches TRBD1 or TRBD2 (5 bases each). Germline-derived CDR1 and CDR2 are MNHEY and SVGAGI. V shed 2 bases and J shed 8 bases, with 7 bases lying between them. The CDR3 consists of 11 residues. CDR3 amino acids: CASSYQGQQYF. In nucleotides, the CDR3 is TGTGCCAGCAGTTACCAGGGACAGCAGTACTTC.

This clonotype was observed many times. The chain combines TRBV20-1 with TRBJ1-2, with D hard to call. V lost 3 bases and J 2 bases, leaving 10 bases between the germline ends. The CDR3 contains 13 residues. Germline-derived CDR1 and CDR2 are DFQATT and SNEGSKA (reference sequence). CDR3 sequence (DNA): TGCAGTGCTAGTCGGACGGTAAACTATGGCTACACCTTC. This sequence encodes CSASRTVNYGYTF.

This clonotype was detected ten times or more. The chain links TRBV4-2 to TRBJ1-5, with a possible D match to TRBD1 (5 bases). This CDR3 spans 12 amino acids. The V gene's germline CDR1 is LGHNA and CDR2 YNFKEQ. V gave up 3 bases and J gave up 6 bases, with 6 bases separating them. In nucleotides, the CDR3 is TGTGCCAGCAGCCAGGGGGTTCAGCCCCAGCATTTT. Translated: CASSQGVQPQHF.

The chain has TRBV24-1 and TRBJ2-5; 7 bases line up with TRBD2. Germline V gives CDR1 KGHDR, CDR2 SFDVKD. The junction had 3 bases not matched to a gene; V was cut back by 4 bases and J by 2 bases. CDR3 length equals 14 residues. As DNA, the CDR3 is TGTGCCACCAGTGACTGGACTAGTCAAGAGACCCAGTACTTC. This codes for CATSDWTSQETQYF.

This clonotype was observed a few times. The chain employs TRBV7-2 and TRBJ1-4, with 9 bases that match TRBD1. The trim removed 2 bases at V and 11 bases at J, leaving 9 bases unmatched. The CDR3 length is 15 residues. CDR1 is SGHTA, CDR2 FQGNSA, per germline. The CDR3 here is CASSLKGTGKWKLFF. The CDR3 DNA reads TGTGCCAGCAGCTTAAAAGGGACAGGGAAGTGGAAACTGTTTTTT. Full variable domain (remainder filled in from reference TRBV7-2 and TRBJ1-4): GAGVSQSPSNKVTEKGKDVELRCDPISGHTALYWYRQSLGQGLEFLIYFQGNSAPDKSGLPSDRFSAERTGGSVSTLTIQRTQQEDSAVYLCASSLKGTGKWKLFFGSGTQLSVL.

This clonotype was detected a few times. The genes are TRBV20-1 and TRBJ1-5; possibly TRBD1 for D (6 bases). Germline values: CDR1 DFQATT, CDR2 SNEGSKA (reference sequence). Trimming cost V 4 bases and J 4 bases, with 11 bases left between them. The CDR3 has 13 amino acids. CDR3 sequence: CSATGTINQPQHF. The CDR3, as DNA: TGCAGTGCTACCGGGACAATAAATCAGCCCCAGCATTTT.

The chain carries TRBV4-3 and TRBJ2-7, with TRBD1 as a possible D gene (6 bases). The CDR3 is made up of 15 amino acids. Germline V gene lookup returns CDR1 LGHNA and CDR2 YSLEER. Trimming pared 4 bases from V and 3 bases from J, leaving 16 bases between. The CDR3 bases are TGCGCCAGCAGCCGGACACAGGGTGGGGGCTACGAGCAGTACTTC. This codes for CASSRTQGGGYEQYF.

DNA of the CDR3: TGTGCCAGCAGAGGGGGGACAGGGGCGTCAAACACTGAAGCTTTCTTT. It yields the protein CASRGGTGASNTEAFF. This chain connects TRBV5-5 to TRBJ1-1, with 10 bases identical to TRBD1. With V trimmed by 5 bases and J by 2 bases, 9 bases remained unmatched. CDR3 length equals 16 residues. Germline V gene sequence: CDR1 SGHKS, CDR2 YYEKEE (reference sequence).

CDR3 coding DNA: TGTGCCTCAGGGAGGGGCGGGGACGAGCAGTACTTC. This translates into CASGRGGDEQYF. J is TRBJ2-7 and V is TRBV10-3; 7 bases fit TRBD2. J lost 5 bases, V lost 11 bases, and 9 bases had no gene match. CDR1 is ENHRY, CDR2 SYGVKD, per germline. The CDR3 runs to 12 residues.

The chain carries TRBV25-1 and TRBJ2-5; D gene ambiguous. The CDR3 loop spans 12 amino acids. The germline gives CDR1 MGHDK, CDR2 SYGVNS. Trimming stripped 3 bases from V and 5 bases from J, with 7 bases between. This CDR3 reads CASSDARETQYF. CDR3 bases: TGTGCCAGCAGTGATGCGCGGGAGACCCAGTACTTC.

The V and J genes are TRBV7-6 and TRBJ2-1, with 8 bases matching TRBD2. The CDR3 extends over 14 amino acids. The J segment lost 8 bases and the V segment lost 5 bases, leaving 8 bases of the junction unmatched. The V gene's germline CDR1 is SGHVS and CDR2 FNYEAQ. The CDR3: CASSQREGVYEQFF. The CDR3 DNA reads as TGTGCCAGCAGCCAACGGGAGGGGGTGTATGAGCAGTTCTTC.

This clonotype was seen a handful of times. The J gene is TRBJ2-6, the V gene TRBV5-1, with D tentatively TRBD2 (5 bases). Between the trimmed V and J ends, which lost 4 bases and 0 bases, there was a span of 8 bases. Germline V gene lookup returns CDR1 SGHRS and CDR2 YFSETQ. The CDR3 is made up of 15 amino acids. The CDR3, as DNA: TGCGCCAGCAGCGGAGAGGGCTCTGGGGCCAACGTCCTGACTTTC. This sequence encodes CASSGEGSGANVLTF.

This clonotype was observed a handful of times. The genes are TRBV7-2 and TRBJ1-5; possibly TRBD1 for D (5 bases). V shed 5 bases and J shed 0 bases, with 11 bases lying between them. CDR1 is SGHTA and CDR2 is FQGNSA in the germline V gene. CDR3 length: 15 amino acids. CDR3 nucleotide sequence: TGTGCCAGCAGCCTGGGGCTATATAGCAATCAGCCCCAGCATTTT. This sequence encodes CASSLGLYSNQPQHF.

This clonotype was detected only a few times. The CDR3 reads CATTKQGSTLVTEQYF. CDR3 nucleotide sequence: TGTGCCACCACTAAACAGGGGTCCACCCTCGTGACCGAGCAGTACTTC. The rearrangement links TRBV15 to TRBJ2-7; the match to TRBD1 covers 7 bases. V lost 7 bases to trimming and J lost 6 bases; unmatched junction nucleotides: 18. CDR1 LNHNV and CDR2 YYDKDF come from the germline V gene (reference sequence). There are 16 residues in the CDR3.

J is TRBJ2-3 and V is TRBV29-1; D gene ambiguous. Trimming took off 4 bases at V and 3 bases at J, with 8 bases between the two ends. The CDR3 extends over 12 amino acids. CDR1 is SQVTM, CDR2 ANQGSEA, per germline. The CDR3 nucleotides read TGCAGCGTTGTTCAGTCTACAGATACGCAGTATTTT. Its protein is CSVVQSTDTQYF.

The table lists this clonotype with many counts. This rearrangement joins TRBV20-1 to TRBJ2-1; D call uncertain. The CDR3 runs to 13 residues. Germline lookup yields CDR1 DFQATT and CDR2 SNEGSKA (reference sequence). V lost 4 bases and J lost 7, with 14 bases in between. CDR3 coding DNA: TGCAGTGCTATCCAAAGTTTGCGTAATGAGCAGTTCTTC. Its translation: CSAIQSLRNEQFF.

This clonotype was seen ten or more times. The chain combines TRBV29-1 with TRBJ1-2; D not certain. Per the germline V gene, CDR1 is SQVTM and CDR2 is ANQGSEA. The V end was cut by 8 bases, the J end by 5 bases, with 12 bases between. The CDR3 contains 11 residues. The CDR3 loop is CSFRTGYGYTF. The CDR3, as DNA: TGCAGCTTCAGGACGGGATATGGCTACACCTTC.